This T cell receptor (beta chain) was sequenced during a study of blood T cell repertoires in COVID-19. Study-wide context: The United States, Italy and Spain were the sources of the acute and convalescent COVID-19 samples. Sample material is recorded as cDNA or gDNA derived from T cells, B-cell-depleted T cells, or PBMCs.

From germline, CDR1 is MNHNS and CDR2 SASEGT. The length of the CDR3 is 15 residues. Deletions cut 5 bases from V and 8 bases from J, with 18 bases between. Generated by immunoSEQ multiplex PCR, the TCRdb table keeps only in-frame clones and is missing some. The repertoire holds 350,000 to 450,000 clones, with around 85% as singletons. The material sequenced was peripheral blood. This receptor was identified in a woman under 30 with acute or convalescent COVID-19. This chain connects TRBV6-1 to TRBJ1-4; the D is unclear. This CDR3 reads CASSSPTGFREKLFF. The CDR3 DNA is TGTGCCAGCAGTTCCCCGACTGGTTTTCGGGAAAAACTGTTTTTT.